What follows describes a single TCR beta chain. Its antigen is as yet unknown. CDR1 is SGHTA, CDR2 FQGNSA, per germline. V lost 0 bases, J lost 4 bases, and 13 bases lay in between. The CDR3 has 15 residues. This specimen belongs to a study of T cell responses to AZD1222 COVID-19 vaccine. TCRdb's table, derived via immunoSEQ multiplex PCR, lists solely in-frame clones and lacks some. The sample has about 100,000 clones, around nine tenths seen once. General study findings and limits: Dominant at 160-218 and 743-854, vaccine-associated CD4 TCRs also spanned spike.

This specimen was peripheral blood, taken on day 0 of AZD1222 vaccination. This TCR was sampled from an adult in good health. The gene calls are TRBV7-2 and TRBJ2-7, with D maybe TRBD1 (5 bases). CDR3: CASSLAAGLSYEQYF. The CDR3 nucleotides are TGTGCCAGCAGCTTAGCTGCAGGGCTTTCGTACGAGCAGTACTTC. Full variable domain (remainder filled in from reference TRBV7-2 and TRBJ2-7): GAGVSQSPSNKVTEKGKDVELRCDPISGHTALYWYRQSLGQGLEFLIYFQGNSAPDKSGLPSDRFSAERTGGSVSTLTIQRTQQEDSAVYLCASSLAAGLSYEQYFGPGTRLTVT.